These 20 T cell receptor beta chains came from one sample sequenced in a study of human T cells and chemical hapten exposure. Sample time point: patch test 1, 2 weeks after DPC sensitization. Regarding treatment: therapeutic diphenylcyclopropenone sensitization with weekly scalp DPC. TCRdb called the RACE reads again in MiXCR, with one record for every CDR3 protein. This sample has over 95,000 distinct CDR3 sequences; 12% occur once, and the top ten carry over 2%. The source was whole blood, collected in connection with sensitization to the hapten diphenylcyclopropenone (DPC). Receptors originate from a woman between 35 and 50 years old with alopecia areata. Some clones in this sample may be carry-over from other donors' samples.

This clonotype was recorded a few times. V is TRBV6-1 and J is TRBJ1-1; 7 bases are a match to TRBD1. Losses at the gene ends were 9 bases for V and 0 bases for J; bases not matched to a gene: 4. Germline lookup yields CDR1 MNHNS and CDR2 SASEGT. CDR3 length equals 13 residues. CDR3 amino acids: CASGTDLNTEAFF. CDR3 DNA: TGTGCCAGTGGGACAGACCTGAACACTGAAGCTTTCTTT.

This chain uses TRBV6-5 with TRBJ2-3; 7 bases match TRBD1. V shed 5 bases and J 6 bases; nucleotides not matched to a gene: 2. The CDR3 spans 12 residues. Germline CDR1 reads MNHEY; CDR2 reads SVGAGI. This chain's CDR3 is CASSPDRDTQYF. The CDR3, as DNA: TGTGCCAGCAGTCCGGACAGGGATACGCAGTATTTT.

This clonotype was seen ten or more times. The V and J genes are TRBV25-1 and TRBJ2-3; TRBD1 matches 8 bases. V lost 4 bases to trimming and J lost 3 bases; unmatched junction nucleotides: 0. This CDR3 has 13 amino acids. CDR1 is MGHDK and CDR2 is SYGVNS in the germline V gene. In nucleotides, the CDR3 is TGTGCCAGCAGTGGGACAGGGACAGATACGCAGTATTTT. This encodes CASSGTGTDTQYF.

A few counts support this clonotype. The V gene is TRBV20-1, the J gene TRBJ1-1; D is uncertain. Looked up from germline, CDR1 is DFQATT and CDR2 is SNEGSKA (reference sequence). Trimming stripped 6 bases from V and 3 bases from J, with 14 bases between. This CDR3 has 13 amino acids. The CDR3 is CSALSGMDTEAFF. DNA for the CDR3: TGCAGTGCCCTCTCCGGTATGGACACTGAAGCTTTCTTT.

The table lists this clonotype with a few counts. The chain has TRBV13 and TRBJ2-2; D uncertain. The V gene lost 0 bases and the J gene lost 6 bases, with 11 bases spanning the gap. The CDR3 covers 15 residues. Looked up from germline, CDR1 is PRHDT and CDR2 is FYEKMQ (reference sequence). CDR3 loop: CASSLGRRFSGELFF. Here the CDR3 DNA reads TGTGCCAGCAGCTTAGGCCGCCGGTTTTCCGGGGAGCTGTTTTTT.

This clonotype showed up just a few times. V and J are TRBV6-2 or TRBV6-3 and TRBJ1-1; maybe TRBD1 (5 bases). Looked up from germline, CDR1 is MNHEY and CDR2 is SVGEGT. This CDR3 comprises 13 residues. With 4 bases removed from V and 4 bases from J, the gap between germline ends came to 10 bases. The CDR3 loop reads CASSFGGSTEAFF. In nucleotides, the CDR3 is TGTGCCAGCAGTTTCGGGGGTAGCACTGAAGCTTTCTTT.

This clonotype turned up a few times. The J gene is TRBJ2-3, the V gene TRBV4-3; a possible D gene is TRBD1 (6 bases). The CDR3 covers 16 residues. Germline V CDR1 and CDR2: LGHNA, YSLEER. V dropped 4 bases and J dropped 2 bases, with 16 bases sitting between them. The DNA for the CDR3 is TGCGCCAGCAGCCCGTACGGACGGGACAACACAGATACGCAGTATTTT. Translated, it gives CASSPYGRDNTDTQYF.

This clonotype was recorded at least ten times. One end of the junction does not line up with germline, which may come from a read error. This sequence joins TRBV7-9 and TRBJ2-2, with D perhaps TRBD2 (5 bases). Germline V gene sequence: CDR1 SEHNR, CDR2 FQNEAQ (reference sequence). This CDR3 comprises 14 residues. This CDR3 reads CASSLTGNAGELFF. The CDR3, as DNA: TGTGCCAGCAGCTTAACCGGGAACGCCGGGGAGCTGTTTTTT.

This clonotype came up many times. This chain's CDR3 is CSAPTLADSPYEQYF. CDR3 DNA sequence: TGCAGTGCTCCGACCCTAGCGGATTCCCCCTACGAGCAGTACTTC. The chain recombines TRBV20-1 with TRBJ2-7, with 7 bases fitting TRBD2. Germline CDR1 and CDR2: DFQATT and SNEGSKA (reference sequence). The junction had 12 bases not matched to a gene; V was cut back by 5 bases and J by 2 bases. The CDR3 contains 15 residues.

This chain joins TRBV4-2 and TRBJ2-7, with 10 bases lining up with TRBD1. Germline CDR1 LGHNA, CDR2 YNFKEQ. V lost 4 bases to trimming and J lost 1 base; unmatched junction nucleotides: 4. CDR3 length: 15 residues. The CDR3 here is CASSRGGQGSYEQYF. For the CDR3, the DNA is TGTGCCAGCAGCCGTGGGGGACAGGGGTCCTACGAGCAGTACTTC.

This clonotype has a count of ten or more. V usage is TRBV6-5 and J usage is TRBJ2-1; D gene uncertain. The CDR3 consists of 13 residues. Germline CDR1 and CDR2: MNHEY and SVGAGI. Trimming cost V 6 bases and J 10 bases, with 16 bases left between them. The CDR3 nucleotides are TGTGCCAGCAGGCTTACACGAGCTGGGGAGCAGTTCTTC. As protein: CASRLTRAGEQFF.

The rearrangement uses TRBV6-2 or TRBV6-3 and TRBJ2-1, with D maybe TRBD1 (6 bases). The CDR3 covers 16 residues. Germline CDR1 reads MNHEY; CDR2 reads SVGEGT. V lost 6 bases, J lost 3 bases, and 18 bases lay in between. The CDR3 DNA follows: TGTGCCAGCAGGACACAGGGCCTAGGCCTCTACAATGAGCAGTTCTTC. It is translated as CASRTQGLGLYNEQFF.

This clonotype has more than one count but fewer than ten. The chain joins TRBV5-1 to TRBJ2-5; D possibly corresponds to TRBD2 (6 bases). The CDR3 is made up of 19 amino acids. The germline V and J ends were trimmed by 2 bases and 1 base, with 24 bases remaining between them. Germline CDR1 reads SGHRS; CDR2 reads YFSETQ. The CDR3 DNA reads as TGCGCCAGCAGCTTAGTTCTTCTCTCACCAGCGGGCTTCCAAGAGACCCAGTACTTC. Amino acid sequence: CASSLVLLSPAGFQETQYF.

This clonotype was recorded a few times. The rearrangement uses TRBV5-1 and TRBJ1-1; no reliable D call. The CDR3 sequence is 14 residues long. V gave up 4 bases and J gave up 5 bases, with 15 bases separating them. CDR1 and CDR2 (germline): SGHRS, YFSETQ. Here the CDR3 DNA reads TGCGCCAGCAGCCTGGACTGGAAAGGGACTGAAGCTTTCTTT. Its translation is CASSLDWKGTEAFF.

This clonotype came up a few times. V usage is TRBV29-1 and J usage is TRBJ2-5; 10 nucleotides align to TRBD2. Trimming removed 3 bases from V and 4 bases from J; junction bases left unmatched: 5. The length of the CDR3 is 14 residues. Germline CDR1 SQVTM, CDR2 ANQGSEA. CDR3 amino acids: CSVDLAGGRETQYF. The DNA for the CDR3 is TGCAGCGTTGACTTAGCGGGAGGAAGAGAGACCCAGTACTTC.

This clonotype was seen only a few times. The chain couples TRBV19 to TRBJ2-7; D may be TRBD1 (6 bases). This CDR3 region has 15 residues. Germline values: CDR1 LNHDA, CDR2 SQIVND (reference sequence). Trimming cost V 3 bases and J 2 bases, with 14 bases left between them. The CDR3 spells CASSIFGQTPYEQYF. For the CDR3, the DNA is TGTGCCAGTAGTATCTTTGGACAGACGCCCTACGAGCAGTACTTC.

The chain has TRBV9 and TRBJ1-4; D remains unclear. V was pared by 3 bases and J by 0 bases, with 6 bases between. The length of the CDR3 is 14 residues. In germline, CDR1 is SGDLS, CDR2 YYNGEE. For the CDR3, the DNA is TGTGCCAGCAGCGCGACGGCAACTAATGAAAAACTGTTTTTT. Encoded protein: CASSATATNEKLFF.

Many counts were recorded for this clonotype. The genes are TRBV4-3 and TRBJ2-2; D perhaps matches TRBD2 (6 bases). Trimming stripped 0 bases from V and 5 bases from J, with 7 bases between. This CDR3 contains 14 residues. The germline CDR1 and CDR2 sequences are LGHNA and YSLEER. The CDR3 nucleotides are TGCGCCAGCAGCCAAGACGGGGGAACCGGGGAGCTGTTTTTT. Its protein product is CASSQDGGTGELFF.

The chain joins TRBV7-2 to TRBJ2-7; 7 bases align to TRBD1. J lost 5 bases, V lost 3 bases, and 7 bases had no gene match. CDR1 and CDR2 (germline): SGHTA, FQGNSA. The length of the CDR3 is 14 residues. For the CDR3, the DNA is TGTGCCAGCAGCTTCAACAGGGGATTGAACGAGCAGTACTTC. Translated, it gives CASSFNRGLNEQYF.

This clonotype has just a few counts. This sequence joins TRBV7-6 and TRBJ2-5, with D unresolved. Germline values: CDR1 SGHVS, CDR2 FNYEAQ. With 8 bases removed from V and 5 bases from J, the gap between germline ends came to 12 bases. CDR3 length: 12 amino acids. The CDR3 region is CASWLPRETQYF. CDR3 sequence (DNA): TGTGCCAGCTGGCTCCCTAGGGAGACCCAGTACTTC.